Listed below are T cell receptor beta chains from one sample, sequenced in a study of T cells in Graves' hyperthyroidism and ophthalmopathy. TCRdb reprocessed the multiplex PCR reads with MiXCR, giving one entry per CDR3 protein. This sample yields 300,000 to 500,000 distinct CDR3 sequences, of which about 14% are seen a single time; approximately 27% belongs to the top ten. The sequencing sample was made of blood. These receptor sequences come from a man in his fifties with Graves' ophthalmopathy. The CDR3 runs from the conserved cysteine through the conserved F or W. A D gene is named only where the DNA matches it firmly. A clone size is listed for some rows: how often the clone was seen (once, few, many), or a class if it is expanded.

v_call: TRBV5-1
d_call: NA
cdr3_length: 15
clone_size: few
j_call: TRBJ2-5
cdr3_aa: CASSLAVRDQETQHF
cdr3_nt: TGCGCCAGCAGCTTGGCCGTGCGGGACCAAGAGACCCAGCACTTC

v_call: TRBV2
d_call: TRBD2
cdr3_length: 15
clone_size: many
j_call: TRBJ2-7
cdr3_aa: CASSFGGGNSYEQYF
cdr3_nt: TGTGCCAGCAGTTTTGGGGGAGGGAACTCCTACGAGCAGTACTTC

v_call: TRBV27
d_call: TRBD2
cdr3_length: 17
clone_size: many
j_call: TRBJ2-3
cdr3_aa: CASSPNLAGVLIDTQYF
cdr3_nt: TGTGCCAGCAGTCCCAATCTAGCGGGAGTTCTGATAGATACGCAGTATTTT

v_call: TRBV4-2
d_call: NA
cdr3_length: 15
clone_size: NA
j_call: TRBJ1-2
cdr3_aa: CASSQVQGVSYGYTF
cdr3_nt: TGTGCCAGCAGCCAAGTACAGGGCGTCAGCTATGGCTACACCTTC

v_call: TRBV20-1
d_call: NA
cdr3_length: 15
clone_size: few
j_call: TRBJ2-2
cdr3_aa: CSANLAGVFTGELFF
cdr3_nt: TGCAGTGCTAACCTCGCGGGCGTATTCACCGGGGAGCTGTTTTTT

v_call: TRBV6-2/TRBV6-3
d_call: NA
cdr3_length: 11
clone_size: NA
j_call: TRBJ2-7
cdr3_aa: CASGRVAEQYF
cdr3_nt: TGTGCCAGCGGACGGGTCGCTGAGCAGTACTTC

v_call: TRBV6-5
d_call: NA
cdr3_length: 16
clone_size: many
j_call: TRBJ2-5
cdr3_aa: CASSYGLRISQETQYF
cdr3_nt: TGTGCCAGCAGTTACGGGTTACGAATAAGCCAAGAGACCCAGTACTTC

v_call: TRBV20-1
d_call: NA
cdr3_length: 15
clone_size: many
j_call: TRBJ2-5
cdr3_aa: CSADTPTRVQETQYF
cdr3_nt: TGCAGTGCTGACACACCGACGAGGGTCCAAGAGACCCAGTACTTC

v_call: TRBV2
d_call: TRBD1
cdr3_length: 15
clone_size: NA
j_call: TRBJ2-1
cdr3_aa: CASRGQGAYYNEQFF
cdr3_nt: TGTGCCAGCAGGGGGCAGGGGGCGTATTACAATGAGCAGTTCTTC

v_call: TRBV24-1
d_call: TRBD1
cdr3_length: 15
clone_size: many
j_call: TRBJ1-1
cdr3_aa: CATSDAGTGLTEAFF
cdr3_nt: TGTGCCACCAGTGATGCCGGGACAGGGTTGACTGAAGCTTTCTTT

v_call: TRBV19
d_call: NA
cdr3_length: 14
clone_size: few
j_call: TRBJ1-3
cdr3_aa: CASSFQASGNTIYF
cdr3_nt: TGTGCCAGTAGTTTTCAGGCCTCTGGAAACACCATATATTTT

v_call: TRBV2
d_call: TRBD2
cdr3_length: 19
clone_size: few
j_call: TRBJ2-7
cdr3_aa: CASSELEGPAGGSSYEQYF
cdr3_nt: TGTGCCAGCAGTGAATTAGAGGGACCAGCGGGAGGGAGCTCCTACGAGCAGTACTTC

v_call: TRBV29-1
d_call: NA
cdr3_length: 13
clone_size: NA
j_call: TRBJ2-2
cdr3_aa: CSVALLNTGELFF
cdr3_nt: TGCAGCGTTGCTCTGCTGAACACCGGGGAGCTGTTTTTT

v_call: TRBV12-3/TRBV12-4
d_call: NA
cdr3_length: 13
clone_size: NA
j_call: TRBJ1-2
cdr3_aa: CASKKDPGRGYTF
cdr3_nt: TGTGCCAGCAAAAAGGACCCCGGACGTGGCTACACCTTC

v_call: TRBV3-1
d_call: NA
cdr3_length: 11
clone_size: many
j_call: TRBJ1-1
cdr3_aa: CASTSAAEAFF
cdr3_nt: TGTGCCAGCACTTCGGCTGCTGAAGCTTTCTTT

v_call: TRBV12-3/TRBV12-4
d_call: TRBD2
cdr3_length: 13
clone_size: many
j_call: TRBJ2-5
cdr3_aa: CASGGRVKETQYF
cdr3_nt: TGTGCCAGCGGTGGGAGGGTGAAAGAGACCCAGTACTTC

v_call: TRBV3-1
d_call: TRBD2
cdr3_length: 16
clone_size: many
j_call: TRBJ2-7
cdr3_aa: CASSHGGTSGTYEQYF
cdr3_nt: TGTGCCAGCAGCCATGGAGGGACTAGCGGGACCTACGAGCAGTACTTC

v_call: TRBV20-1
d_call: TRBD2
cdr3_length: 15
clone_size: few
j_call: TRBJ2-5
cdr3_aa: CSCLAGGVGMETQYF
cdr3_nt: TGCAGTTGTCTAGCGGGAGGGGTGGGGATGGAGACCCAGTACTTC

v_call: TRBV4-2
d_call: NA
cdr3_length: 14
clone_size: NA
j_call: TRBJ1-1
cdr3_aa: CASSLPDRNTEAFF
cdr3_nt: TGTGCCAGCAGCCTTCCGGACAGAAACACTGAAGCTTTCTTT

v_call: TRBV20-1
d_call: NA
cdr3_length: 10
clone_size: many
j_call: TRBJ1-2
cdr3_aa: CSADARGYTF
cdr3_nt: TGCAGTGCGGATGCCAGGGGCTACACCTTC

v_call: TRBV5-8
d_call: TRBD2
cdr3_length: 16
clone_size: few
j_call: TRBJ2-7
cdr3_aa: CASSLGPSGSFDEQYF
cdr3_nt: TGTGCCAGCAGCTTGGGCCCTAGCGGGAGCTTCGACGAGCAGTACTTC

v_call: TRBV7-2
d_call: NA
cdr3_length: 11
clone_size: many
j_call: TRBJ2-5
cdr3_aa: CASSNKETQYF
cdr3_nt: TGTGCCAGCAGCAACAAAGAGACCCAGTACTTC

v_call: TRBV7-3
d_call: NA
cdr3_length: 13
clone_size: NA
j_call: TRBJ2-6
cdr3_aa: CASLVSGANVLTF
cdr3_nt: TGTGCCAGCCTGGTCTCTGGGGCCAACGTCCTGACTTTC

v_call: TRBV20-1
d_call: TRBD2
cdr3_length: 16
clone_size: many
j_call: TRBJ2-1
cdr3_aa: CSARDIPLLASTEQFF
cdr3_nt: TGCAGTGCTAGAGATATCCCACTACTAGCGAGCACTGAGCAGTTCTTC

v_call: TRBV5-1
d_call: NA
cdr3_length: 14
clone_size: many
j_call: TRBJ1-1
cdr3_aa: CASSLRTGNTEAFF
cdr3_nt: TGCGCCAGCAGCCTAAGGACGGGAAACACTGAAGCTTTCTTT

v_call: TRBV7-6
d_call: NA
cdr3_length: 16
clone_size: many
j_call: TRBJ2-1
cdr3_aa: CASSAGGYSSYNEQFF
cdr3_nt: TGTGCCAGCAGCGCAGGGGGGTACAGCTCCTACAATGAGCAGTTCTTC

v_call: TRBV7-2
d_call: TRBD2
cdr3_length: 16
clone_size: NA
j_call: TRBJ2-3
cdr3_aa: CASSPLAGGITDTQCF
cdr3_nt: TGTGCCAGCAGCCCCCTGGCGGGAGGTATAACAGATACGCAGTGTTTT

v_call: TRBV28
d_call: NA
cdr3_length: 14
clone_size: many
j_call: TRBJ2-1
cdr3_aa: CASSLPNAYNEQFF
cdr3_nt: TGTGCCAGCAGTTTACCCAACGCTTACAATGAGCAGTTCTTC

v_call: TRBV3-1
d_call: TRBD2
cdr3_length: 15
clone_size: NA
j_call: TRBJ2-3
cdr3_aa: CASSHLAGAGDTQYF
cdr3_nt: TGTGCCAGCAGCCACTTAGCGGGAGCAGGAGATACGCAGTATTTT

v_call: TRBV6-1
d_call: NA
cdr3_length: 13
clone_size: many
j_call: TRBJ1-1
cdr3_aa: CASSQQLYTEAFF
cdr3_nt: TGTGCCAGCAGTCAACAGCTATACACTGAAGCTTTCTTT

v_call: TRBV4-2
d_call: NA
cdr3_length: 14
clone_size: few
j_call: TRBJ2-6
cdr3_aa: CASSQAGGANVLTF
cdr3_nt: TGTGCCAGCAGCCAGGCGGGAGGGGCCAACGTCCTGACTTTC

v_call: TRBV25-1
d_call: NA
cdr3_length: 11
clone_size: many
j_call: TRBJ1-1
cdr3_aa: CASILGTEAFF
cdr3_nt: TGTGCCTCCATCCTGGGCACTGAAGCTTTCTTT